A selection of T cell receptor beta chains follows, all from one sample in a study of blood T cell repertoires in COVID-19. Libraries were prepared by immunoSEQ multiplex PCR; TCRdb keeps only in-frame clonotypes and omits some of them. The sample has fewer than 400,000 clones, around nine tenths seen once. What was sequenced was PBMCs or T cells enriched from blood (not recorded which). The receptors derive from a woman aged 45-59 years who had recovered from COVID-19. Both conserved end residues are part of each CDR3.

TRBJ1-5 | TRBV3-1/TRBV3-2 | CASSQAGGYHQPQHF
TRBJ1-1 | TRBV20-1 | CSAAVSKAFF
TRBJ1-3 | TRBV5-1 | CASSLTQGPGNTIYF
TRBJ2-1 | TRBV7-8 | CASSLVALDNEQFF
TRBJ1-5 | TRBV9 | CASSGGGLNQPQHF
TRBJ2-7 | TRBV7-8 | CASRAGTGYLEQYF
TRBJ2-1 | TRBV6-5 | CASTIDRGRNEQFF
TRBJ2-1 | TRBV4-1 | CASSQLGQRGEQFF
TRBJ2-7 | TRBV20-1 | CSASGQGTYEQYF
TRBJ1-1 | TRBV2 | CASRGDSLNTEAFF
TRBJ2-5 | TRBV4-1 | CASSPKARETQYF
TRBJ2-3 | TRBV27 | CASSLRGANIRKDTQYF
TRBJ1-5 | TRBV7-9 | CASSSGTVQPQHF
TRBJ1-1 | TRBV7-9 | CASSSGASSERGAFF
TRBJ1-2 | TRBV19 | CASSIGQGDGYTF
TRBJ2-2 | TRBV7-9 | CASSLQGNTGELFF
TRBJ1-1 | TRBV7-9 | CASSSTSTGQTEAFF
TRBJ1-2 | TRBV7-9 | CASSLRQGADYGYTF
TRBJ1-6 | TRBV10-3 | CAIRDRGNSPLHF
TRBJ2-7 | TRBV3-1/TRBV3-2 | CASSPQRGGLSYEQYF
TRBJ1-2 | TRBV14 | CASSRDSINGYTF
TRBJ2-1 | TRBV5-1 | CASSSSSWDRGGNEQFF
TRBJ1-2 | TRBV6-5 | CASSYSDSNYGYTF
TRBJ1-5 | TRBV2 | CASSEKSRQGAQPQHF
TRBJ1-1 | TRBV4-1 | CASSQGDRVGYTEAFF
TRBJ2-2 | TRBV5-4 | CASSRDSNPTGELFF
TRBJ1-1 | TRBV7-9 | CASSLVAVAEAFF
TRBJ2-7 | TRBV7-8 | CASSLRPGAYEQYF
TRBJ2-1 | TRBV24-1 | CATSDFSAGTHNEQFF
TRBJ1-2 | TRBV19 | CASREGARYGYTF
TRBJ1-2 | TRBV28 | CASSFLDSNYGYTF
TRBJ2-1 | TRBV7-9 | CASRPPGSSYNEQFF
TRBJ2-1 | TRBV5-6 | CASSPVRGGNEQFF
TRBJ2-3 | TRBV19 | CASRLAGGTDTQYF
TRBJ1-2 | TRBV27 | CASSFSDRGSGYTF
TRBJ1-2 | TRBV6-2/TRBV6-3 | CASSYSAESYGYTF
TRBJ2-4 | TRBV4-3 | CASSLDRSQNIQYF
TRBJ1-2 | TRBV5-1 | CASSPSGGWGYTF
TRBJ1-2 | TRBV12-3/TRBV12-4 | CASSRTGVDGYTF
TRBJ2-5 | TRBV19 | CASRSGPRETQYF
TRBJ1-3 | TRBV11-2 | CASSPAGLSGNTIYF